This note documents a single TCR beta chain sequence. In the original workflow: Reference gene primers were amplified, and this amplification served to estimate nucleated cell counts. TCRdb's table, derived via immunoSEQ multiplex PCR, lists solely in-frame clones and lacks some. The V and J calls and the clone size are those of that table, but D and trimming were determined from the DNA. The sample lists about 300,000 clones; under 90% were seen once. V gave up 6 bases and J gave up 5 bases; unmatched junction bases: 7. The CDR3 totals 14 residues. Germline-derived CDR1 and CDR2 are MNHEY and SVGAGI. This sample is part of a study of blood T cell repertoires in COVID-19. Study as a whole: T cells, B-cell-depleted T cells, or PBMCs supplied cDNA or gDNA.

This receptor was taken from a man aged 25 to 45 who had recovered from COVID-19. The chain employs TRBV6-5 and TRBJ1-2, with TRBD1 identical over 9 bases. The sequenced sample consisted of PBMCs or T cells enriched from blood (not recorded which). CDR3 nucleotides: TGTGCCAGCAGACTCCGGGACAGGGTTTATGGCTACACCTTC. Translation: CASRLRDRVYGYTF.